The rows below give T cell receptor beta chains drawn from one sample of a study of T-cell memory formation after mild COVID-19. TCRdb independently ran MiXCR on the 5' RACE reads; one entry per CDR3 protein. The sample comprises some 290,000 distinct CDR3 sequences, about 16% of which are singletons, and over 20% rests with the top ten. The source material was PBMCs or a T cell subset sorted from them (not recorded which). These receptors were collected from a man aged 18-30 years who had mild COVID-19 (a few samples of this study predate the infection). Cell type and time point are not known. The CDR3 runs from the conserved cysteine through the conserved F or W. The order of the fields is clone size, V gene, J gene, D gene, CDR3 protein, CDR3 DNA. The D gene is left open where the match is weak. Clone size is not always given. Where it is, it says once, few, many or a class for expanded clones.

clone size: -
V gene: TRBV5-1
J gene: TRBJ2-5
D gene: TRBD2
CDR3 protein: CASSLDGTSGGETQYF
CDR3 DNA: TGCGCCAGCAGCTTGGATGGGACTAGCGGGGGAGAGACCCAGTACTTC

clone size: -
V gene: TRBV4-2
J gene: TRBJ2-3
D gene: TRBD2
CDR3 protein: CASSHAGTSWTDTQYF
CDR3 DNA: TGTGCCAGCAGCCACGCGGGGACTAGCTGGACAGATACGCAGTATTTT

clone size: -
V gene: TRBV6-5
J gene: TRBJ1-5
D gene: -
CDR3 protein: CASSYSFGDSNQPQHF
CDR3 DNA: TGTGCCAGCAGTTACTCCTTCGGGGACAGCAATCAGCCCCAGCATTTT

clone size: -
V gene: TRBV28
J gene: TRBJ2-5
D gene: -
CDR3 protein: CASRQGQETQYF
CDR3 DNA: TGTGCCAGCCGGCAGGGCCAAGAGACCCAGTACTTC

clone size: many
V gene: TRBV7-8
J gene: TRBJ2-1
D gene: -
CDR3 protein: CASSLGRGAEQFF
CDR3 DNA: TGTGCCAGCAGCTTAGGCAGGGGGGCCGAGCAGTTCTTC

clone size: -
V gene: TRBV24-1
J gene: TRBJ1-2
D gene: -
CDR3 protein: CATSESNYGYTF
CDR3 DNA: TGTGCCACCAGTGAATCCAACTATGGCTACACCTTC

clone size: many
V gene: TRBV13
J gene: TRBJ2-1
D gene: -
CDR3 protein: CASTPIWSSYNEQFF
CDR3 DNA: TGTGCCAGCACCCCGATCTGGTCCTCCTACAATGAGCAGTTCTTC

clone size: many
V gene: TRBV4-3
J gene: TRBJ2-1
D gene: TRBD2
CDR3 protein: CASSQEGRLAGANEQFF
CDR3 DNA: TGCGCCAGCAGCCAAGAGGGTAGACTAGCGGGGGCGAATGAGCAGTTCTTC

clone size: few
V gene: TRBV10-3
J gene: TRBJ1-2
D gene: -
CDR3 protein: CAISDQGYYGYTF
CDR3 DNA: TGTGCCATCAGTGACCAGGGTTACTATGGCTACACCTTC

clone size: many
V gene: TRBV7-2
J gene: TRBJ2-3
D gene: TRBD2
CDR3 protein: CASSPWTSSTDTQYF
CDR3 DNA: TGTGCCAGCAGCCCCTGGACTAGCAGCACAGATACGCAGTATTTT

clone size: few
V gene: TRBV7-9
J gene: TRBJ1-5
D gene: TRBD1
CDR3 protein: CASSSGGQASGSQHF
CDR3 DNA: TGTGCCAGCAGCTCCGGGGGACAGGCCTCGGGGTCCCAGCATTTT

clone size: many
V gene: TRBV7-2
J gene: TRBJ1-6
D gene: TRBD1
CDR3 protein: CASSLRTGNSPLHF
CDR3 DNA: TGTGCCAGCAGCCTTCGGACAGGGAATTCACCCCTCCACTTT

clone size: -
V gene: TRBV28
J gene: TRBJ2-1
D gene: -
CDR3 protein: CASGGEQFF
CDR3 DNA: TGTGCCAGCGGTGGTGAGCAGTTCTTC

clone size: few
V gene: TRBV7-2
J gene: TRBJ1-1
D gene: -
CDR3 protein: CASNLVGSNTEAFF
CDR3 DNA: TGTGCCAGCAACCTTGTGGGGTCGAACACTGAAGCTTTCTTT

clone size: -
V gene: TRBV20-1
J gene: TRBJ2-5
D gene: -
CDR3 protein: CSAPTPGRETQYF
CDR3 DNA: TGCAGTGCTCCTACCCCGGGACGAGAGACCCAGTACTTC

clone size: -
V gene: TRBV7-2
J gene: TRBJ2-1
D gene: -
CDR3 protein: CASSLGTNEQFF
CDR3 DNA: TGTGCCAGCAGCTTAGGGACCAATGAGCAGTTCTTC

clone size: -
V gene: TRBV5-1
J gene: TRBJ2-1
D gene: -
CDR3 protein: CASSGWYEREQFF
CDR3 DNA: TGCGCCAGCAGCGGGTGGTACGAGCGTGAGCAGTTCTTC

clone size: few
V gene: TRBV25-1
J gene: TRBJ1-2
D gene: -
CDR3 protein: CASSEHSGDGYTF
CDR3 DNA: TGTGCCAGCAGTGAACATTCCGGAGATGGCTACACCTTC

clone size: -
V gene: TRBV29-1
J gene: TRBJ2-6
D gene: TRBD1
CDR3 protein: CSVEAYRGAGANVLTF
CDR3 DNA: TGCAGCGTTGAAGCCTACAGGGGCGCTGGGGCCAACGTCCTGACTTTC

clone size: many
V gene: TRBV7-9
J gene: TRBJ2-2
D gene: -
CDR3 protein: CASSLVLGSNTGELFF
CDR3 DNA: TGTGCCAGCAGCTTAGTGCTTGGGAGTAACACCGGGGAGCTGTTTTTT

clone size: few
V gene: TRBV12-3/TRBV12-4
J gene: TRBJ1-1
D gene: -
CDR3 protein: CASTLDTREAFF
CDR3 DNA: TGTGCCAGCACCCTGGACACACGGGAAGCTTTCTTT

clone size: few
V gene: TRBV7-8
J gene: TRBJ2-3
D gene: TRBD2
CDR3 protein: CASSPAGEGTDTQYF
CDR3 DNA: TGTGCCAGCAGCCCAGCGGGGGAAGGCACAGATACGCAGTATTTT

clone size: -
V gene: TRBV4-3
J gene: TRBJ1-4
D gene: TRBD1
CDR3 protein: CASSQRTGYGVTNEKLFF
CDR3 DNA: TGCGCCAGCAGCCAGCGGACAGGGTATGGGGTCACTAATGAAAAACTGTTTTTT

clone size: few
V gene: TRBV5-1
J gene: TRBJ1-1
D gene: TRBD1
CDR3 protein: CASSRGTGMNTEAFF
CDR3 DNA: TGCGCCAGCAGCAGAGGGACAGGGATGAACACTGAAGCTTTCTTT

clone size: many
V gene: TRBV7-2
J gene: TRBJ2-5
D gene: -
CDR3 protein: CASSLGRWQETQYF
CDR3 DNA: TGTGCCAGCAGCCTTGGACGGTGGCAAGAGACCCAGTACTTC

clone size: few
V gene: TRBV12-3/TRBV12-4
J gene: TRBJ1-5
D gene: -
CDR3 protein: CASSLTQGHQPQHF
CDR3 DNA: TGTGCCAGCAGCCTTACGCAGGGTCACCAGCCCCAGCATTTT

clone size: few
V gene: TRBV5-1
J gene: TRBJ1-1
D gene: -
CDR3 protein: CASKGRHTEAFF
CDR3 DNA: TGCGCCAGCAAGGGACGGCACACTGAAGCTTTCTTT

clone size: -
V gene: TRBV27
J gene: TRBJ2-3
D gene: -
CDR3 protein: CASSSSLNGLFTDTQYF
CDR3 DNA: TGTGCCAGCAGTTCATCCCTGAACGGGCTCTTCACAGATACGCAGTATTTT

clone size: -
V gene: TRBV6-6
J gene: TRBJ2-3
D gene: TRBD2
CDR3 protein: CASKTIGLAGDTQYF
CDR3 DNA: TGTGCCAGCAAGACCATAGGACTAGCCGGAGATACGCAGTATTTT

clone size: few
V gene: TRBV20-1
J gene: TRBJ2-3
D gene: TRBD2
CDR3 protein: CSARLASDTQYF
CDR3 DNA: TGCAGTGCAAGACTAGCCTCAGATACGCAGTATTTT

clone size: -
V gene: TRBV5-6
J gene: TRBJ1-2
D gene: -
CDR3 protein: CASSLWGAGGYTF
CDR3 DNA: TGTGCCAGCAGCTTGTGGGGCGCGGGCGGCTACACCTTC

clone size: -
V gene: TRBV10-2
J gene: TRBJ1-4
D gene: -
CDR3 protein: CASRPGQTNEKLFF
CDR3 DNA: TGCGCCAGCAGGCCAGGGCAAACTAATGAAAAACTGTTTTTT

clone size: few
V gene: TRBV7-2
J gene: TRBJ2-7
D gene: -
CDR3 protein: CASSPTAPTYEQYF
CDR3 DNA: TGTGCCAGCAGCCCAACAGCTCCCACCTACGAGCAGTACTTC

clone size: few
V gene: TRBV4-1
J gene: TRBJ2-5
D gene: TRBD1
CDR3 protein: CASSPGGTGQETQYF
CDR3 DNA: TGCGCCAGCAGCCCAGGGGGGACAGGTCAAGAGACCCAGTACTTC

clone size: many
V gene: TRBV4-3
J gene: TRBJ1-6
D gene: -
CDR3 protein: CASSQDLTRSPLHF
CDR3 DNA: TGCGCCAGCAGCCAAGATTTGACACGCTCACCCCTCCACTTT

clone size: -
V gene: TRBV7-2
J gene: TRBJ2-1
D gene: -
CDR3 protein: CASSPGGRKQFF
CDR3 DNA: TGTGCCAGCAGCCCCGGGGGACGGAAGCAGTTCTTC

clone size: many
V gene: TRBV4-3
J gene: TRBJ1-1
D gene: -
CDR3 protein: CASSQDDSRYTEAFF
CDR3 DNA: TGCGCCAGCAGCCAAGATGACAGCAGGTACACTGAAGCTTTCTTT

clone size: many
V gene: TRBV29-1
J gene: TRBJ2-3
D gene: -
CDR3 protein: CSVVSHEKDAQYF
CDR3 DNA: TGCAGCGTTGTATCACATGAGAAAGATGCGCAGTATTTT

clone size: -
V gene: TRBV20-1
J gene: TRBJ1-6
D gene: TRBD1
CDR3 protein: CSARARGNNSPLHF
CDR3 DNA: TGCAGTGCTAGGGCCAGGGGGAATAATTCACCCCTCCACTTT

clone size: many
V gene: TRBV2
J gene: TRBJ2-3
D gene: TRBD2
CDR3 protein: CASKRLAGNTDTQYF
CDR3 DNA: TGTGCCAGCAAACGACTAGCGGGGAACACAGATACGCAGTATTTT

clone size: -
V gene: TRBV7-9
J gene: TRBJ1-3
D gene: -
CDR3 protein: CASSLGVGNTIYF
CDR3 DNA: TGTGCCAGCAGCCTCGGAGTTGGAAACACCATATATTTT

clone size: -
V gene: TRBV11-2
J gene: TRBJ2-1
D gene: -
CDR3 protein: CASSPPRGYEQFF
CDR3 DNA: TGTGCCAGCAGCCCCCCCCGAGGGTACGAGCAGTTCTTC

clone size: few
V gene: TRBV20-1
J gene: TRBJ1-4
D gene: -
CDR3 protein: CSASDRPNEKLFF
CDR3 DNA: TGCAGTGCTAGCGACAGACCCAATGAAAAACTGTTTTTT

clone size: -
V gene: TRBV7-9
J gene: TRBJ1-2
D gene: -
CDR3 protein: CASSLSGAYGYTF
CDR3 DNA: TGTGCCAGCAGCTTATCAGGGGCCTATGGCTACACCTTC

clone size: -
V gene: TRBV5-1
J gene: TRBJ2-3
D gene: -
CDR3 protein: CASSFRGQPSTDTQYF
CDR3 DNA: TGCGCCAGCAGCTTTCGCGGACAGCCCAGCACAGATACGCAGTATTTT

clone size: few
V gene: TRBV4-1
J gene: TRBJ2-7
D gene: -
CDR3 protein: CASSHGGLGYYEQYF
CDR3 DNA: TGCGCCAGCAGCCACGGAGGGCTTGGGTACTACGAGCAGTACTTC

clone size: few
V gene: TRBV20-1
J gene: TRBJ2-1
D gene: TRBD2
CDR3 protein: CSARRSGGSNEQFF
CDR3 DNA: TGCAGTGCTAGACGTAGCGGGGGAAGTAATGAGCAGTTCTTC

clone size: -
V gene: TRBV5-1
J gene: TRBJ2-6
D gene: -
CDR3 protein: CASRALGGANVLTF
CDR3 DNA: TGCGCCAGCCGGGCCCTAGGGGGGGCCAACGTCCTGACTTTC

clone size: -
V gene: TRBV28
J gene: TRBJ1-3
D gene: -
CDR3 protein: CASSLSGTGGNTIYF
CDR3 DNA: TGTGCCAGCAGTTTATCAGGGACTGGTGGAAACACCATATATTTT

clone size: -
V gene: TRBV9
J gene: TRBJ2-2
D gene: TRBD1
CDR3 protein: CASSVVVGGNTGELFF
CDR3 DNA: TGTGCCAGCAGCGTAGTGGTAGGGGGCAACACCGGGGAGCTGTTTTTT

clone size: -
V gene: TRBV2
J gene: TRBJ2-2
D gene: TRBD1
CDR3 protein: CASSEQGVDTGELFF
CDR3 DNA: TGTGCCAGCAGTGAACAGGGGGTCGACACCGGGGAGCTGTTTTTT

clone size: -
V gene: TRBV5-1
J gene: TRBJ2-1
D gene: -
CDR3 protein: CASSLRTNNEQFF
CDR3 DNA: TGCGCCAGCAGCTTGCGGACTAACAATGAGCAGTTCTTC

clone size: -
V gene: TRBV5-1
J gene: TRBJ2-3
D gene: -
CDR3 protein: CASSLGEDTQYF
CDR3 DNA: TGCGCCAGCAGCTTGGGGGAAGATACGCAGTATTTT